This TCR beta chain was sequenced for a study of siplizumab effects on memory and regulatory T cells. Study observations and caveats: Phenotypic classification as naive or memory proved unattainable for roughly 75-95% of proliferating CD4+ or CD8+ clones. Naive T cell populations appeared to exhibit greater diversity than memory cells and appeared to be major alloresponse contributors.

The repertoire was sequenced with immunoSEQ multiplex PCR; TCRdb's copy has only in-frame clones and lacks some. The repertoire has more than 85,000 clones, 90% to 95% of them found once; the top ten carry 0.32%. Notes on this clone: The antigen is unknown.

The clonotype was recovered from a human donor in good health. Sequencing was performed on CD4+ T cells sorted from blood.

The CDR3: CASSPWDGPIHEQYF. Written as DNA, the CDR3 is TGTGCCAGCAGTCCCTGGGACGGACCCATCCACGAGCAGTACTTC. The chain joins TRBV27 to TRBJ2-7; D might be TRBD1 or TRBD2, each matching 5 bases. Germline CDR1 and CDR2: MNHEY and SMNVEV (reference sequence). The CDR3 runs to 15 residues. The ends were cut back, 5 bases at V and 5 bases at J, with 19 bases in the middle.